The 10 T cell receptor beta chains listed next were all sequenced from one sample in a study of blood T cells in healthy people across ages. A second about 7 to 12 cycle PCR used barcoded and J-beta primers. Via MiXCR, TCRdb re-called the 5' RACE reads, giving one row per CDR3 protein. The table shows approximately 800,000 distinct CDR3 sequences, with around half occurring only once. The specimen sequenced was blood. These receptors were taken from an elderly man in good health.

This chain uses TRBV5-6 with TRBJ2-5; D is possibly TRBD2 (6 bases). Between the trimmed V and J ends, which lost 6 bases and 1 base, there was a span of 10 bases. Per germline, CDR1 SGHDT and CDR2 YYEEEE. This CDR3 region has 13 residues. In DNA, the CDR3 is TGTGCCAGCAAGATGGGACTCCAAGAGACCCAGTACTTC. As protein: CASKMGLQETQYF.

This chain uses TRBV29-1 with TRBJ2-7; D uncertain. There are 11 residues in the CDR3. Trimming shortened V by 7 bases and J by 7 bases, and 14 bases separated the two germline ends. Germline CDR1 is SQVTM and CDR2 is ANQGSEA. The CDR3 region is CSAGSIGEQYF. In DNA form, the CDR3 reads TGCAGCGCGGGCTCGATAGGGGAGCAGTACTTC.

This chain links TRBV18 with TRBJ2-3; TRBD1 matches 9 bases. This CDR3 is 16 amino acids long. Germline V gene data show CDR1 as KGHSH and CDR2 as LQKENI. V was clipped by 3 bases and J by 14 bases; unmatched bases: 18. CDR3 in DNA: TGTGCCAGCTCACCGTCGGGACAGGGAGCTCACAGATACGCGTATTTT. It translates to CASSPSGQGAHRYAYF.

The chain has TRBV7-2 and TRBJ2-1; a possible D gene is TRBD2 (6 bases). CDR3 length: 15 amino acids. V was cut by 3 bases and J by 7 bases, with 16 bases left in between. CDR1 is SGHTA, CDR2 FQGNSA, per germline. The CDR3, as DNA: TGTGCCAGCAGCTTGGGAGTGGGGAGGCTAAATGAGCAGTTCTTC. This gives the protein CASSLGVGRLNEQFF. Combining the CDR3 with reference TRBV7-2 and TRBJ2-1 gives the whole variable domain GAGVSQSPSNKVTEKGKDVELRCDPISGHTALYWYRQSLGQGLEFLIYFQGNSAPDKSGLPSDRFSAERTGGSVSTLTIQRTQQEDSAVYLCASSLGVGRLNEQFFGPGTRLTVL.

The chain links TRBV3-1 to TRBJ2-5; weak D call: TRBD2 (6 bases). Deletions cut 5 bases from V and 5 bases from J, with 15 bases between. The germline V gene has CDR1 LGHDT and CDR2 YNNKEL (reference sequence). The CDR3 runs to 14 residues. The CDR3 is CASSAPGALETQYF. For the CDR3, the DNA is TGTGCCAGCAGCGCCCCGGGAGCTCTCGAGACCCAGTACTTC.

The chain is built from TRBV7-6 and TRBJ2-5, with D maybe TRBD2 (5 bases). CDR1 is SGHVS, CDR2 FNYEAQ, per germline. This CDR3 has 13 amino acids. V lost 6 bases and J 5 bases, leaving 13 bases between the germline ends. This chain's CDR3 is CASSSTIRETQYF. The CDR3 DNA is TGTGCCAGCAGTTCGACTATCCGGGAGACCCAGTACTTC.

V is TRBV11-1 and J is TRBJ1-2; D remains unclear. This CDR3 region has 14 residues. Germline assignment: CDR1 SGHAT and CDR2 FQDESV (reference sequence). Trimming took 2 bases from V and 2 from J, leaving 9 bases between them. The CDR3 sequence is CASSLSSFNYGYTF. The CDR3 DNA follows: TGTGCCAGCAGCTTATCTTCTTTCAACTATGGCTACACCTTC.

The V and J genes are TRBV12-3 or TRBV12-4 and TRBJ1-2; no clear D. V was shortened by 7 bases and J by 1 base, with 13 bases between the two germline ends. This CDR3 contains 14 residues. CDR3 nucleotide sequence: TGTGCCAGCACAAGAGGCAGTTTTAACTATGGCTACACCTTC. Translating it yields CASTRGSFNYGYTF.

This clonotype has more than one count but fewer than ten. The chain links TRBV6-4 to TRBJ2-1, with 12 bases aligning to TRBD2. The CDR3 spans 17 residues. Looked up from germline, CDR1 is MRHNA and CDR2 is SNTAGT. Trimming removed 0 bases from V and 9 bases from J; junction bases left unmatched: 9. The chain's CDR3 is CASSDSGTASGRVEQFF. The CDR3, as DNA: TGTGCCAGCAGTGACTCGGGAACGGCTAGCGGGAGGGTTGAGCAGTTCTTC.

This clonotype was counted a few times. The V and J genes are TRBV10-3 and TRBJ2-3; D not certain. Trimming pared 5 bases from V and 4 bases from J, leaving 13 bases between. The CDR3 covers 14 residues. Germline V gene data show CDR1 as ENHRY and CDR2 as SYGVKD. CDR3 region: CAISPRSNSDTQYF. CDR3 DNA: TGTGCCATCAGTCCCCGGTCAAATTCAGATACGCAGTATTTT.